This TCR beta chain was observed in a study of cytomegalovirus exposure and HLA in healthy donors. In regard to this clone: Its antigen is still unknown.

Primers included in the PCR were 60 Vbeta and 13 Jbeta primers. The table came from immunoSEQ multiplex PCR; TCRdb's copy has only in-frame clones and leaves some out. The sample shows over 150,000 clones, less than 80% of them seen only once. This CDR3 comprises 14 residues. CDR1 is SGHTA and CDR2 is FQGNSA in the germline V gene. V dropped 5 bases and J dropped 2 bases, with 12 bases sitting between them. Findings and limits, study-wide: Later analysis suggested links between common viral pathogens and several top significant clusters. Further analysis, carried out later, found HLA-associated TCR beta chains more clonally expanded than equally common other chains.

The rearrangement joins TRBV7-2 to TRBJ1-2, with D tentatively TRBD1 (5 bases). The origin of this receptor is a man aged 40-49 years in good health and CMV-seronegative. The sample consisted of PBMCs. The CDR3 sequence is CASSLQGSNYGYTF. In nucleotides, the CDR3 is TGTGCCAGCAGCCTCCAGGGATCCAACTATGGCTACACCTTC.